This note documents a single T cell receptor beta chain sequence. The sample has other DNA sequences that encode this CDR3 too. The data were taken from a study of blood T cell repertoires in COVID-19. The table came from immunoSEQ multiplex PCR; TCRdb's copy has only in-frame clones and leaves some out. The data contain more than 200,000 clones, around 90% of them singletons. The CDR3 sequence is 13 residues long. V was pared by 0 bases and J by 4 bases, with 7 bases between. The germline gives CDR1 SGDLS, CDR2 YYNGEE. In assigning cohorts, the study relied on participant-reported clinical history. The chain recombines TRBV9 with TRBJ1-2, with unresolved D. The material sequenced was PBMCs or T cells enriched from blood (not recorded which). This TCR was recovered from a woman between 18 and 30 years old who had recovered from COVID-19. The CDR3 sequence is CASSVGQSYGYTF. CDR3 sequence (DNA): TGTGCCAGCAGCGTAGGTCAGTCCTATGGCTACACCTTC.